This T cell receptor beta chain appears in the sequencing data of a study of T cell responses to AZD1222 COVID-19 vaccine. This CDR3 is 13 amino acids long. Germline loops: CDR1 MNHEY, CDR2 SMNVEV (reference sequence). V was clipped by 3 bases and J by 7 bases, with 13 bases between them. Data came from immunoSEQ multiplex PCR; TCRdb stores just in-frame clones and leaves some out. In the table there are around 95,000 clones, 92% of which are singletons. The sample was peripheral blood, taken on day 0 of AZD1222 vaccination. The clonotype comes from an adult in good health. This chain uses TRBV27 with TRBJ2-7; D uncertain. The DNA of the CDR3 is TGTGCCAGCAGTTTGCCCCGTCTACGGGAGCAGTACTTC. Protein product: CASSLPRLREQYF.